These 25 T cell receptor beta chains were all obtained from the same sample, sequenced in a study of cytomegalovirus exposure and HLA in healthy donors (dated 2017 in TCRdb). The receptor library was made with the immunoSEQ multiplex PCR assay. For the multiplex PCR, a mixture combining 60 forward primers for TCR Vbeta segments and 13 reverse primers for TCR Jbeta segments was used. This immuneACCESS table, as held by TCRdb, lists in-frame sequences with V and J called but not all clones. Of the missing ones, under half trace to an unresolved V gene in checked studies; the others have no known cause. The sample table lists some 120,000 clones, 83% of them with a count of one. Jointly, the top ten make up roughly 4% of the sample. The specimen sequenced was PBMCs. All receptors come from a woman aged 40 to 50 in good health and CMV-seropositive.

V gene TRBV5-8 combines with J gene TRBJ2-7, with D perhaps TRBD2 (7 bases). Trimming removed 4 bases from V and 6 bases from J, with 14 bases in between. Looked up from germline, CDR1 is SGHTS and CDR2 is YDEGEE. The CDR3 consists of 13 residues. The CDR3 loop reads CASSREGGSEQYF. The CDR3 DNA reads TGTGCCAGCAGCAGGGAGGGGGGCTCCGAGCAGTACTTC. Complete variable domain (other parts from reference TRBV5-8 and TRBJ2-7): EAGVTQSPTHLIKTRGQQATLRCSPISGHTSVYWYQQALGLGLQFLLWYDEGEERNRGNFPPRFSGRQFPNYSSELNVNALELEDSALYLCASSREGGSEQYFGPGTRLTVT.

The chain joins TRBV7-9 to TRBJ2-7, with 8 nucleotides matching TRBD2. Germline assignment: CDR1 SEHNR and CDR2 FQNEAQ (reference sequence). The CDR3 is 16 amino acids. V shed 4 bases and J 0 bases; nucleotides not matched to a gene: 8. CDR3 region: CASSSHSGVNSYEQYF. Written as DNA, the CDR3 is TGTGCCAGCAGCTCCCATAGCGGGGTAAACTCCTACGAGCAGTACTTC.

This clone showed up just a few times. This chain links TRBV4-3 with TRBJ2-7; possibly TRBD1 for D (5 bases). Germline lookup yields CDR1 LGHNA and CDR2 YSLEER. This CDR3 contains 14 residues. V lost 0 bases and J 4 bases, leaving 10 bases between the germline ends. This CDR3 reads CASSQDQGGYEQYF. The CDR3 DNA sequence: TGCGCCAGCAGCCAAGATCAGGGCGGTTACGAGCAGTACTTC.

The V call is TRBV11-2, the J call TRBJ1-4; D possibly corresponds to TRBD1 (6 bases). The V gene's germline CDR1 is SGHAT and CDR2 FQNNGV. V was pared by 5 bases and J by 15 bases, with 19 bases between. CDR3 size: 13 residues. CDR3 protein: CASSRWTRDNLFF. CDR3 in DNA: TGTGCCAGCAGCCGCTGGACCAGGGACAATTTGTTTTTT.

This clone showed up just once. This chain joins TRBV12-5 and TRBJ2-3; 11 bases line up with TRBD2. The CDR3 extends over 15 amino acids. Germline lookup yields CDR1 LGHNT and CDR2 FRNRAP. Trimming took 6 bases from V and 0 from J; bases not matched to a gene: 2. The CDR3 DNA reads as TGTGCTAGTGGAAGGACTAGCGGGAGCACAGATACGCAGTATTTT. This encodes CASGRTSGSTDTQYF.

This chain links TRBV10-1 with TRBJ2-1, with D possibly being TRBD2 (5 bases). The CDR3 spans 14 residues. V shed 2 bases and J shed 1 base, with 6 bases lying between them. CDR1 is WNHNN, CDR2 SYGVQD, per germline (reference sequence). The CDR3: CASSEAGSYNEQFF. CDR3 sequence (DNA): TGCGCCAGCAGTGAGGCGGGTTCCTACAATGAGCAGTTCTTC.

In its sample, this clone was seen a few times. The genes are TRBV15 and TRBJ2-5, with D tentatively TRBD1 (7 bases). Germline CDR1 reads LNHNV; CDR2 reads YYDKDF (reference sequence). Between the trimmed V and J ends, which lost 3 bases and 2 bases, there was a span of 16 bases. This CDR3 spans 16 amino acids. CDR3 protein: CATSREGAGSQETQYF. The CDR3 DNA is TGTGCCACCAGCAGGGAGGGGGCAGGCTCGCAAGAGACCCAGTACTTC. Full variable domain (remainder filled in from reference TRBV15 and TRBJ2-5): DAMVIQNPRYQVTQFGKPVTLSCSQTLNHNVMYWYQQKSSQAPKLLFHYYDKDFNNEADTPDNFQSRRPNTSFCFLDIRSPGLGDTAMYLCATSREGAGSQETQYFGPGTRLLVL.

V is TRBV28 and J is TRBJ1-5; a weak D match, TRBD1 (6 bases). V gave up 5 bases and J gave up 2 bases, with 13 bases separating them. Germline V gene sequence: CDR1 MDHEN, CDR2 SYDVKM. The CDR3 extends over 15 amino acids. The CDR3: CASSPRGYGNQPQHF. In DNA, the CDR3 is TGTGCCAGCAGTCCCAGGGGTTATGGCAATCAGCCCCAGCATTTT.

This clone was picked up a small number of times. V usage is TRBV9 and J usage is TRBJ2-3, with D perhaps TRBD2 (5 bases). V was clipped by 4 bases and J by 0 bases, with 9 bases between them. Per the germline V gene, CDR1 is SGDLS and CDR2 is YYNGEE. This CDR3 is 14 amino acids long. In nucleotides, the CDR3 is TGTGCCAGCAGCTCCCGGACTAGCACAGATACGCAGTATTTT. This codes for CASSSRTSTDTQYF.

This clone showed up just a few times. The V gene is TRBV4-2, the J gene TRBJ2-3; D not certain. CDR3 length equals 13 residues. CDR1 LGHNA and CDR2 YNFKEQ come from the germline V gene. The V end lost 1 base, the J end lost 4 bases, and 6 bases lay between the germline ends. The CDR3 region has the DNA TGTGCCAGCAGCCAAGCCGTCTCAGATACGCAGTATTTT. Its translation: CASSQAVSDTQYF.

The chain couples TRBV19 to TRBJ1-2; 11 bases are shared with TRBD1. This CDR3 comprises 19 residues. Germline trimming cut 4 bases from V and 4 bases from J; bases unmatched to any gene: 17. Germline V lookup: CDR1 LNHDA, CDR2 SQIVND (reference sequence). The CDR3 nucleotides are TGTGCCAGTAGTACCCCGACCGGGACAGGGGGGATGAGGGCCTATGGCTACACCTTC. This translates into CASSTPTGTGGMRAYGYTF.

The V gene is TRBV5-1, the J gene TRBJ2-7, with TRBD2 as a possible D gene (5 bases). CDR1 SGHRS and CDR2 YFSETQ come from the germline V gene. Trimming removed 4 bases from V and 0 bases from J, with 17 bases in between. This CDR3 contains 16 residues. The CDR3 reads CASSPRASGSSYEQYF. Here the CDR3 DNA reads TGCGCCAGCAGCCCGAGGGCAAGCGGCAGCTCCTACGAGCAGTACTTC. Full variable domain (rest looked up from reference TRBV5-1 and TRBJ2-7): KAGVTQTPRYLIKTRGQQVTLSCSPISGHRSVSWYQQTPGQGLQFLFEYFSETQRNKGNFPGRFSGRQFSNSRSEMNVSTLELGDSALYLCASSPRASGSSYEQYFGPGTRLTVT.

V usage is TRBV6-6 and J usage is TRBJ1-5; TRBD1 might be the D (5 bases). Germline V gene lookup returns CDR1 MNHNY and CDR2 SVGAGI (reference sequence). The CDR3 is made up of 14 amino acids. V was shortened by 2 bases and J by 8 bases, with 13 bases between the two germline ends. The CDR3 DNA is TGTGCCAGCAGTTACCAGGGCGGGGTAGAGCCCCAGCATTTT. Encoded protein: CASSYQGGVEPQHF.

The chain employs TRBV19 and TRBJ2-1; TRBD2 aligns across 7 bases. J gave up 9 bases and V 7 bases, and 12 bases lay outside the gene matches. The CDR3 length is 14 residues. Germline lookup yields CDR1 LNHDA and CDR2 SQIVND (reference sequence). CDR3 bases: TGTGCCAGTAATCTAGCGGCATCTGGGCGTGAGCAGTTCTTC. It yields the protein CASNLAASGREQFF.

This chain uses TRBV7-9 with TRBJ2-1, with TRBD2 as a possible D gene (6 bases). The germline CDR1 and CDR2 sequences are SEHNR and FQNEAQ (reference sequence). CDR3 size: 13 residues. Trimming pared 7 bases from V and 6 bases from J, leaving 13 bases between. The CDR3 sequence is CASILVGGNEQFF. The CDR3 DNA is TGTGCCAGCATCCTCGTGGGGGGCAATGAGCAGTTCTTC.

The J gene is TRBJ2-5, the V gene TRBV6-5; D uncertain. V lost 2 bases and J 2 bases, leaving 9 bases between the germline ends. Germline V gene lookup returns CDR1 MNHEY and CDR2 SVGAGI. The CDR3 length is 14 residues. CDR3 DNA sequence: TGTGCCAGCAGTTACCTCGACACGCAAGAGACCCAGTACTTC. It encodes CASSYLDTQETQYF.

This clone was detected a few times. The CDR3 DNA reads as TGTGCCAGCAGTTACGAGCCCTATGGCTACACCTTC. Its translation: CASSYEPYGYTF. V and J are TRBV6-6 and TRBJ1-2, with D hard to call. V was shortened by 2 bases and J by 4 bases, with 5 bases between the two germline ends. This CDR3 has 12 amino acids. Germline-derived CDR1 and CDR2 are MNHNY and SVGAGI (reference sequence).

The CDR3 DNA follows: TGTGCCAGCACCGACCGAATGGACAGCGCGAACACCGGGGAGCTGTTTTTT. It encodes CASTDRMDSANTGELFF. This sequence joins TRBV9 and TRBJ2-2, with D maybe TRBD1 (6 bases). This CDR3 spans 17 amino acids. Trimming stripped 6 bases from V and 0 bases from J, with 18 bases between. In germline, CDR1 is SGDLS, CDR2 YYNGEE.

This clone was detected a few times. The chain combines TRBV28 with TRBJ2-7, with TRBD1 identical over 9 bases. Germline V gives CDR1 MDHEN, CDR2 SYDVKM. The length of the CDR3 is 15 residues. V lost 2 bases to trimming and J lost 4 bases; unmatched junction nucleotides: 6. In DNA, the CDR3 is TGTGCCAGCAGTTTAGGCGGGACAGGGTCGTACGAGCAGTACTTC. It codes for CASSLGGTGSYEQYF.

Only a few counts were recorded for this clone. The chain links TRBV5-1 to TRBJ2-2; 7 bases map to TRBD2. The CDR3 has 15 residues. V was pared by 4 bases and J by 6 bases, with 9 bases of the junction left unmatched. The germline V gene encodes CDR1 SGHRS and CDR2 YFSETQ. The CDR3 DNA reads TGCGCCAGCAGCAGCGGGACCTTGGGAGCCGGGGAGCTGTTTTTT. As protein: CASSSGTLGAGELFF.

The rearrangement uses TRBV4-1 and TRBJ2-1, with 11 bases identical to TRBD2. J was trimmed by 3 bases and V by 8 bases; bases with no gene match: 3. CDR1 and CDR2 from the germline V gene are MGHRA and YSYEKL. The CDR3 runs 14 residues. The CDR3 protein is CASRGLADYNEQFF. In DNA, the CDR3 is TGCGCCAGCCGGGGACTAGCGGACTACAATGAGCAGTTCTTC.

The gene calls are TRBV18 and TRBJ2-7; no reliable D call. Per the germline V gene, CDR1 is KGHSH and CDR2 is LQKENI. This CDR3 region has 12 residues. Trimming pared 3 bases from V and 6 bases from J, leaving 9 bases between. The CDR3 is CASSPSGIEQYF. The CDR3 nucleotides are TGTGCCAGCTCACCCTCAGGCATCGAGCAGTACTTC.

The CDR3 loop is CASSYEGSGNTIYF. Here the CDR3 DNA reads TGTGCCAGCAGTTATGAGGGCTCTGGAAACACCATATATTTT. The chain is built from TRBV6-5 and TRBJ1-3; D unresolved. The V end lost 3 bases, the J end lost 0 bases, and 6 bases lay between the germline ends. There are 14 residues in the CDR3. CDR1 and CDR2 (germline): MNHEY, SVGAGI.

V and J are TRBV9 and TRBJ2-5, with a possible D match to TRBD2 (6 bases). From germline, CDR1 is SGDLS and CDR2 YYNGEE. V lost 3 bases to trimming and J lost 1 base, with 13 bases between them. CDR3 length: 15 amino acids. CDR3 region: CASSEMASVQETQYF. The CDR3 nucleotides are TGTGCCAGCAGCGAGATGGCTAGCGTCCAAGAGACCCAGTACTTC.

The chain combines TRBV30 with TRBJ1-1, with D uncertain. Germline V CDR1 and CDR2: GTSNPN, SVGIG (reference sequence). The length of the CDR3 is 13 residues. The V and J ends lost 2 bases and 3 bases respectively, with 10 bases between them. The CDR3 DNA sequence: TGTGCCTGGAGTCCGGGGAGGGACACTGAAGCTTTCTTT. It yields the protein CAWSPGRDTEAFF.